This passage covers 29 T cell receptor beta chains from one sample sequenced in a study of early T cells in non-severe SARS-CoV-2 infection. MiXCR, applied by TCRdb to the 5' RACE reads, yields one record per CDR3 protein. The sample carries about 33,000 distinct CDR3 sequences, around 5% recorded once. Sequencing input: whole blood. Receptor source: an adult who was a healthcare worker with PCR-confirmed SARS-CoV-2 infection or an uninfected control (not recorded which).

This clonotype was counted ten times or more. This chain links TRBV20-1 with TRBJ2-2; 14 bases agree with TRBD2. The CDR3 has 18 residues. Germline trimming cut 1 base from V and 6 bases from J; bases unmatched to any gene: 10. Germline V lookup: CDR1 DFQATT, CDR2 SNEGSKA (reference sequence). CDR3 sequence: CSARAHATSGRASGELFF. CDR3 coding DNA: TGCAGTGCTAGAGCCCACGCGACTAGCGGGAGGGCTTCCGGGGAGCTGTTTTTT.

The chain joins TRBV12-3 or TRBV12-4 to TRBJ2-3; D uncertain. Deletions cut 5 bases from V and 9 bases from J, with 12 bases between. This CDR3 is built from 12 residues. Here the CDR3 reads CASSRASVTQYF. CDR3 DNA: TGTGCCAGCAGTCGAGCCTCCGTCACGCAGTATTTT.

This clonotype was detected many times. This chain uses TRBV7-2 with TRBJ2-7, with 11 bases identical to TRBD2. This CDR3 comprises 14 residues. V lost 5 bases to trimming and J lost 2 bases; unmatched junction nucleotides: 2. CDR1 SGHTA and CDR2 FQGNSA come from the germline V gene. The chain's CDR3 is CASSVSGGAYEQYF. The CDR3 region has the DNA TGTGCCAGCAGCGTTAGCGGGGGGGCCTACGAGCAGTACTTC. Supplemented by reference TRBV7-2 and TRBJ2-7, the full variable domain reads GAGVSQSPSNKVTEKGKDVELRCDPISGHTALYWYRQSLGQGLEFLIYFQGNSAPDKSGLPSDRFSAERTGGSVSTLTIQRTQQEDSAVYLCASSVSGGAYEQYFGPGTRLTVT.

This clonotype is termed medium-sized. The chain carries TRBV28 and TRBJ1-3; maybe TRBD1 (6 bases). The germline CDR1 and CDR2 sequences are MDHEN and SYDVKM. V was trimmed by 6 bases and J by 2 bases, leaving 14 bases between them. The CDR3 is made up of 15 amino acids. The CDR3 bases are TGTGCCAGCAGGAACCACCGGGACACTGGAAACACCATATATTTT. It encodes CASRNHRDTGNTIYF.

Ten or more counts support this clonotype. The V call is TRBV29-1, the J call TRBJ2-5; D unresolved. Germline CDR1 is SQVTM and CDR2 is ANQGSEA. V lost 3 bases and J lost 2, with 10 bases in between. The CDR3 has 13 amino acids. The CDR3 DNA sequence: TGCAGCGTTGAGGTGGTGAGGCAAGAGACCCAGTACTTC. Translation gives CSVEVVRQETQYF.

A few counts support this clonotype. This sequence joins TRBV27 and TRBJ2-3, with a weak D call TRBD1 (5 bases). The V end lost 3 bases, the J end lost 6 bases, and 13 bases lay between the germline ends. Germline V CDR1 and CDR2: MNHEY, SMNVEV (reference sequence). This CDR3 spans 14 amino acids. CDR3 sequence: CASSFDSPQDTQYF. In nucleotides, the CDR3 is TGTGCCAGCAGTTTTGACAGTCCCCAGGATACGCAGTATTTT.

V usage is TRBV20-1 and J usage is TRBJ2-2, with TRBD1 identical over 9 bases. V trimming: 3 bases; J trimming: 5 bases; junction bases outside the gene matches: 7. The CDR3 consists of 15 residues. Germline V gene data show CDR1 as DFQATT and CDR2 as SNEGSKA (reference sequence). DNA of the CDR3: TGCAGTGCTAGCCCAAGGACAGGGGCAACCGGGGAGCTGTTTTTT. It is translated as CSASPRTGATGELFF.

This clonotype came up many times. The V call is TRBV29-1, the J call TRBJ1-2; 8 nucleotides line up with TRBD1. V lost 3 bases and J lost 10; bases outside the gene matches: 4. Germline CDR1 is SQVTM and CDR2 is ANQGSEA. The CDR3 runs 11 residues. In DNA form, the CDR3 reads TGCAGCGTTGAGAGACAGGGGACCTACACCTTC. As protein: CSVERQGTYTF.

The CDR3 DNA reads TGTGCCAGCAGCTTCGAGGACGGAAACTACGAGCAGTACTTC. It yields the protein CASSFEDGNYEQYF. The chain is built from TRBV11-1 and TRBJ2-7; D is unclear. Germline CDR1 is SGHAT and CDR2 is FQDESV (reference sequence). V was trimmed by 3 bases and J by 3 bases, leaving 12 bases between them. The CDR3 is 14 amino acids. The full variable domain, completed using reference TRBV11-1 and TRBJ2-7, is EAEVAQSPRYKITEKSQAVAFWCDPISGHATLYWYRQILGQGPELLVQFQDESVVDDSQLPKDRFSAERLKGVDSTLKIQPAELGDSAMYLCASSFEDGNYEQYFGPGTRLTVT.

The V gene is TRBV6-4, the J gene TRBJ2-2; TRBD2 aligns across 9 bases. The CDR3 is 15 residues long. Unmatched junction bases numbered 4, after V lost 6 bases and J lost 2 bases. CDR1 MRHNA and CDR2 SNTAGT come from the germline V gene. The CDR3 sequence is CASRPGTSNTGELFF. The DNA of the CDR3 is TGTGCCAGCAGGCCAGGGACTAGCAACACCGGGGAGCTGTTTTTT.

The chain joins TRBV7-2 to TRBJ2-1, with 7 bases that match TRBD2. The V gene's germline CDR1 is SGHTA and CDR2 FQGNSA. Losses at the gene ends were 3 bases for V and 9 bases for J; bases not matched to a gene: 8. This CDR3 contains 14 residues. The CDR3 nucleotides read TGTGCCAGCAGCTTCCCTAGCGGTATAGGTGAGCAGTTCTTC. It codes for CASSFPSGIGEQFF.

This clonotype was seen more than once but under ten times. CDR3 coding DNA: TGTGCCAGCAGCTCGGACGCGGGGAGCGTCTATGGCTACACCTTC. Its translation: CASSSDAGSVYGYTF. The J gene is TRBJ1-2, the V gene TRBV5-5; no definite D call. V was pared by 3 bases and J by 4 bases, with 16 bases between. Germline V CDR1 and CDR2: SGHKS, YYEKEE (reference sequence). The CDR3 is 15 residues long. Filled out from reference TRBV5-5 and TRBJ1-2, the complete variable domain reads DAGVTQSPTHLIKTRGQQVTLRCSPISGHKSVSWYQQVLGQGPQFIFQYYEKEERGRGNFPDRFSARQFPNYSSELNVNALLLGDSALYLCASSSDAGSVYGYTFGSGTRLTVV.

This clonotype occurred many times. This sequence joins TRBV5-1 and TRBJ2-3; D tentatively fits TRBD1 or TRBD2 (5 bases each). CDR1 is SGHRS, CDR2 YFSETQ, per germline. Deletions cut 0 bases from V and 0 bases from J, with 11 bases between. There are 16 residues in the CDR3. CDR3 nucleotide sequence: TGCGCCAGCAGCTTGGGAGGGGCGGCTAGCACAGATACGCAGTATTTT. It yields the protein CASSLGGAASTDTQYF.

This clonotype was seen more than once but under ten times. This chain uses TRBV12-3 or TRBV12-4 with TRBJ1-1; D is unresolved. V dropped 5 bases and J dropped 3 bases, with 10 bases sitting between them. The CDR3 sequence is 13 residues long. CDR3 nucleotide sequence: TGTGCCAGCAGTCCCACAGCGGACACTGAAGCTTTCTTT. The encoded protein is CASSPTADTEAFF.

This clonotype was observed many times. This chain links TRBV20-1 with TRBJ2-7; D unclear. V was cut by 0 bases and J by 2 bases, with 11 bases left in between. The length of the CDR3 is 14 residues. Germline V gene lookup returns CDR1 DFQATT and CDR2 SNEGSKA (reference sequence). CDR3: CSARDWADTYEQYF. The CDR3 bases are TGCAGTGCTAGAGATTGGGCGGATACCTACGAGCAGTACTTC.

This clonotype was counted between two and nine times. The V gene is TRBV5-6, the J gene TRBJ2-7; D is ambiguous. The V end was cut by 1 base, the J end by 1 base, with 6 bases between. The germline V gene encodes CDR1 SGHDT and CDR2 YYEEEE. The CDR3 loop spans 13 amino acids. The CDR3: CASSLPRSYEQYF. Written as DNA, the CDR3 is TGTGCCAGCAGCTTGCCAAGGTCCTACGAGCAGTACTTC.

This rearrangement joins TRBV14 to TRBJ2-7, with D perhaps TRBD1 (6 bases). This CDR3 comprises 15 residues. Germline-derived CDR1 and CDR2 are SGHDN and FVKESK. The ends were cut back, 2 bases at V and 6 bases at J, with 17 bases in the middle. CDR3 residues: CASSQNLGTLGEQYF. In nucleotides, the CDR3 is TGTGCCAGCAGCCAAAACTTGGGGACACTAGGCGAGCAGTACTTC. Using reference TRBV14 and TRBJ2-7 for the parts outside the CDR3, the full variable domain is EAGVTQFPSHSVIEKGQTVTLRCDPISGHDNLYWYRRVMGKEIKFLLHFVKESKQDESGMPNNRFLAERTGGTYSTLKVQPAELEDSGVYFCASSQNLGTLGEQYFGPGTRLTVT.

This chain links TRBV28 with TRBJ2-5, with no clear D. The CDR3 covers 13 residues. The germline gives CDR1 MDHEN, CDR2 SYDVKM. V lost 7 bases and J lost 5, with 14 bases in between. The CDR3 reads CASTQVSHETQYF. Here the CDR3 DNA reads TGTGCCAGCACCCAGGTTTCCCACGAGACCCAGTACTTC.

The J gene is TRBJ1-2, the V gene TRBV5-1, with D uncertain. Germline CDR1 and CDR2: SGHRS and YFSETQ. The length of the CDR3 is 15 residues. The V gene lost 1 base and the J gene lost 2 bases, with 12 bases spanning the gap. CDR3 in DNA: TGCGCCAGCAGCTTGCCCTCAGGATTGAACTATGGCTACACCTTC. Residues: CASSLPSGLNYGYTF.

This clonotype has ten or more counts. Written as DNA, the CDR3 is TGCGCCAGCAGCCAAGTGCCGGAAACCGGGGAGCTGTTTTTT. It yields the protein CASSQVPETGELFF. The chain carries TRBV4-1 and TRBJ2-2; D gene ambiguous. V was trimmed by 1 base and J by 5 bases, leaving 8 bases between them. Germline lookup yields CDR1 MGHRA and CDR2 YSYEKL. CDR3 length equals 14 residues.

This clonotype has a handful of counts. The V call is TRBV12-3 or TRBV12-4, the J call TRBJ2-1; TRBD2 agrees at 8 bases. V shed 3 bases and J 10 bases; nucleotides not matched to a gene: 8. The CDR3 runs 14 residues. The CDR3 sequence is CASSFSGGAREQFF. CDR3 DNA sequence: TGTGCCAGCAGTTTTTCGGGGGGGGCTAGGGAGCAGTTCTTC.

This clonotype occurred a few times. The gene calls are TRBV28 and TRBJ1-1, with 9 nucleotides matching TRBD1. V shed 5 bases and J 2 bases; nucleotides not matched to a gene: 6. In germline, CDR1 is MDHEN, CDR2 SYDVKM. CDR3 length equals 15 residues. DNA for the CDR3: TGTGCCAGCAGTCGGCCGGGACAGGGTAACACTGAAGCTTTCTTT. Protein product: CASSRPGQGNTEAFF.

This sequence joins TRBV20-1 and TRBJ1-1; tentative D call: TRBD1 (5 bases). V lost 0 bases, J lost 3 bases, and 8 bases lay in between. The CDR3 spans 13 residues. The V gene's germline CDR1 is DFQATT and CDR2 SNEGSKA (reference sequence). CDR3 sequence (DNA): TGCAGTGCTAGAGATGGAGGGGACACTGAAGCTTTCTTT. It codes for CSARDGGDTEAFF.

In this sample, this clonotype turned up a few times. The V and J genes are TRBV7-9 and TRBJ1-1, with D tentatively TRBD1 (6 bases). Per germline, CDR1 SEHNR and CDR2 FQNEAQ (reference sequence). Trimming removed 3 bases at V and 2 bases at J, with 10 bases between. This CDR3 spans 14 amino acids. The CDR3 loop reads CASSLGRGNTEAFF. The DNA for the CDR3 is TGTGCCAGCAGCTTGGGCAGGGGTAACACTGAAGCTTTCTTT.

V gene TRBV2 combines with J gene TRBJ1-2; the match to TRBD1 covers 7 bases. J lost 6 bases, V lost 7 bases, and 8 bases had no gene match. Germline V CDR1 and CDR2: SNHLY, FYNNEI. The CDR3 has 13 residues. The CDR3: CASTFGQANGYTF. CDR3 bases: TGTGCCAGCACTTTCGGACAGGCGAATGGCTACACCTTC.

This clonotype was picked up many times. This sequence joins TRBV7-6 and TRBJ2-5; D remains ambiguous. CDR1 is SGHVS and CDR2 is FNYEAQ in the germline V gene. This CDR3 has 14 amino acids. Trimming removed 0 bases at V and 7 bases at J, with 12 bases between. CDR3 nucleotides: TGTGCCAGCAGCTTAGCTTTGGATCTCGGGACCCAGTACTTC. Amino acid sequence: CASSLALDLGTQYF.

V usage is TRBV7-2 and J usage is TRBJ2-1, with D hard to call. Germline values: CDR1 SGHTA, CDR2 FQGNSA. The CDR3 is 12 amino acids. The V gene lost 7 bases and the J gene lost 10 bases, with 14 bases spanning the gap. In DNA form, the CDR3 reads TGTGCCAGCACCATCCACTTCGGGGAGCAGTTCTTC. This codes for CASTIHFGEQFF.

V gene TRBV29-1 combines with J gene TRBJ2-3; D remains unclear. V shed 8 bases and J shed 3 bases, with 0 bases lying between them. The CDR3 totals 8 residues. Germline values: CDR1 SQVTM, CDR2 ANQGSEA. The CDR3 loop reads CSTDTQYF. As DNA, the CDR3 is TGCAGCACAGATACGCAGTATTTT.

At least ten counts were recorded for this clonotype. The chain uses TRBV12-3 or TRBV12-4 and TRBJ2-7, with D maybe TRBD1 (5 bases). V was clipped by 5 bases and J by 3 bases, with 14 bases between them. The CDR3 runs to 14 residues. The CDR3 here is CASSQGLMSYEQYF. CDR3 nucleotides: TGTGCCAGCAGTCAGGGATTAATGAGCTACGAGCAGTACTTC.